The clone carrying this T cell receptor beta chain was detected a few times. The antigen is undetermined. Assay: immunoSEQ multiplex PCR; the TCRdb copy retains only in-frame clones and omits some. The table lists more than 1,500 clones, around 79% of them singletons. Germline V CDR1 and CDR2: GTSNPN, SVGIG (reference sequence). Trimming left V 4 bases short and J 1 base short, with 10 bases between. The CDR3 covers 13 residues. This entry comes from a study of chemoradiotherapy in HPV16-positive cancers. Study in general: A couple of HPV16-positive patients' cells yielded candidate HPV-specific clones and common motifs.

Findings of the study overall: HPV-specific T cells were functionally defined from only a couple of HPV16-positive patients. For HPV16-positive patients, expanding HPV-responsive T cells associated with longer recurrence-free survival.

Repertoires were sampled repeatedly during chemoradiotherapy. The sequencing here drew on tumor tissue, taken from a patient who underwent chemoradiotherapy. V is TRBV30 and J is TRBJ1-1; D ambiguous. The clonotype originates from a human donor with HPV-associated anogenital cancer. The CDR3 sequence is CAWIGDGNTEAFF. The CDR3, as DNA: TGTGCCTGGATCGGGGATGGGAACACTGAAGCTTTCTTT.